This T cell receptor beta chain was identified in a study of T-cell reconstitution after alpha-beta-depleted transplantation in children. This clonotype appeared a few times. This sample's TCRbeta library carried unique molecular identifier barcodes. TCRdb re-called the PCR reads through MiXCR, storing one row per CDR3 protein. The table shows almost 500,000 distinct CDR3 sequences, with 9.5% to 15% occurring only once. The material was PBMCs from the stem cell graft donor, obtained from the stem cell graft. The clonotype originates from a human donor who donated a stem cell graft to a child with combined immunodeficiency.

CDR3: CASSRTSPGAEQYF. In nucleotides, the CDR3 is TGTGCCAGCAGCCGGACTAGCCCAGGCGCCGAGCAGTACTTC. The genes are TRBV12-3 or TRBV12-4 and TRBJ2-7, with TRBD2 matching 8 bases. The CDR3 totals 14 residues. The V segment lost 6 bases and the J segment 6 bases; nucleotides outside the gene matches: 10.